The clone carrying this T cell receptor (beta chain) was seen just once. Antigen unknown. This record belongs to a study of cytomegalovirus exposure and HLA in healthy donors. Study findings and constraints: Researchers reported in a later analysis that a missense DCLRE1C variant was tied to TCR beta V- and J-gene trimming. Earlier analysis looked at TCR beta V segments, and most were productive about 87% or about 30% of the time. As was reported, the HLA-A and HLA-B alleles of most subjects were accurately predicted from TCR beta sequences.

The CDR3 extends over 15 amino acids. CDR1 is MGHDK, CDR2 SYGVNS, per germline. V gave up 3 bases and J gave up 5 bases; unmatched junction bases: 7. The PCR used 60 Vbeta and 13 Jbeta primers. Clones were sequenced by immunoSEQ multiplex PCR, and TCRdb holds only the in-frame ones, with some missing. The data hold around 120,000 clones, with around 80% observed a single time. Specimen: PBMCs. V usage is TRBV25-1 and J usage is TRBJ2-5; 9 bases fit TRBD2. The receptor comes from a man over 45 in good health and CMV-seronegative. CDR3 DNA: TGTGCCAGCAGTGAGGCGGGGGGGCCGGGGGAGACCCAGTACTTC. Its translation is CASSEAGGPGETQYF.